These 6 T cell receptor beta chains were all obtained from the same sample, sequenced in a study of blood T cell repertoires in COVID-19. Only in-frame clones appear in the TCRdb table, and some are missing; sequencing was by immunoSEQ multiplex PCR. The profile covers hundreds of thousands of clones, with under 90% appearing a single time and 1.5% to 2% taken by the ten largest. The specimen was PBMCs or T cells enriched from blood (not recorded which). The source is a man in his forties who had recovered from COVID-19.

The V gene is TRBV10-3, the J gene TRBJ2-5; TRBD1 might be the D (5 bases). Germline CDR1 is ENHRY and CDR2 is SYGVKD. Between the trimmed V and J ends, which lost 10 bases and 0 bases, there was a span of 15 bases. The CDR3 is made up of 14 amino acids. The CDR3 sequence: CASQGRQDQETQYF. CDR3 bases: TGTGCCAGTCAGGGTCGCCAAGACCAAGAGACCCAGTACTTC.

This clone was detected a few times. The J gene is TRBJ2-7, the V gene TRBV30, with D tentatively TRBD1 (5 bases). Germline values: CDR1 GTSNPN, CDR2 SVGIG (reference sequence). The CDR3 runs 14 residues. V was trimmed by 3 bases and J by 0 bases, leaving 12 bases between them. Written as DNA, the CDR3 is TGTGCCTGGAGGAGGCCAGGGTACTCCTACGAGCAGTACTTC. It codes for CAWRRPGYSYEQYF.

This chain joins TRBV3-1 (or the pseudogene TRBV3-2) and TRBJ1-3; 9 bases align to TRBD1. Germline loops: CDR1 LGHDT, CDR2 YNNKEL (reference sequence). The CDR3 runs to 15 residues. V shed 4 bases, J shed 2 bases, and the junction held 3 bases outside the gene matches. CDR3 coding DNA: TGTGCCAGCAGCCCCTGGACAGGGGCTGGAAACACCATATATTTT. It yields the protein CASSPWTGAGNTIYF.

This chain uses TRBV2 with TRBJ2-3; the D is unclear. There are 11 residues in the CDR3. V was pared by 6 bases and J by 4 bases, with 5 bases between. Germline lookup yields CDR1 SNHLY and CDR2 FYNNEI. The CDR3 here is CASSPADTQYF. CDR3 coding DNA: TGTGCCAGCAGCCCAGCAGATACGCAGTATTTT.

The chain employs TRBV3-1 (or the pseudogene TRBV3-2) and TRBJ1-3; D is perhaps TRBD1 (5 bases). Trimming removed 4 bases at V and 7 bases at J, with 14 bases between. This CDR3 contains 14 residues. Germline V CDR1 and CDR2: LGHDT, YNNKEL (reference sequence). CDR3 loop: CASSRLDSGNTIYF. As DNA, the CDR3 is TGTGCCAGCAGCCGACTTGATTCAGGGAACACCATATATTTT.

V usage is TRBV19 and J usage is TRBJ1-3; a possible D gene is TRBD1 (6 bases). The germline gives CDR1 LNHDA, CDR2 SQIVND (reference sequence). This CDR3 spans 14 amino acids. Trimming took off 8 bases at V and 0 bases at J, with 11 bases between the two ends. The CDR3 DNA reads as TGTGCCAGTCGGGGACAAGCCTCTGGAAACACCATATATTTT. Its protein is CASRGQASGNTIYF.